This TCR beta chain was identified during a study of regulatory T cells in long-lasting Graves disease. Study-wide background: The antithyroid drugs taken by newly diagnosed Graves' patients had been used for under 3 months. Notes on the study in general: Whereas new patients shared some 990 public clonotypes, persistent patients shared more, at 2,500 to 3,500. Favored usage of TRBV28, TRBJ1-2 and TRBJ2-5 was recorded in persistent disease.

J lost 7 bases, V lost 8 bases, and 14 bases had no gene match. Looked up from germline, CDR1 is GTSNPN and CDR2 is SVGIG (reference sequence). The CDR3 is made up of 14 amino acids. The time point here: newly diagnosed GD, antithyroid drugs for less than 3 months. With RNA extracted from PBMCs as input, the TCR library was made. The TCR beta library used iRepertoire HTBI primers with Arm-PCR amplification of CDR3. TCRdb re-called the multiplex PCR reads through MiXCR, storing one row per CDR3 protein. The table has about 430,000 distinct CDR3 sequences, 14% to 15% seen once. Ten or more counts support this clonotype. Its cognate antigen is unknown. This sample also belongs to another study, concerning T cells in Graves' hyperthyroidism and ophthalmopathy. That work contributes: Primed by the HTBI set, a first-round RT-PCR was run on the TCR CDR3.

The source was peripheral blood mononuclear cells (PBMCs), collected at new diagnosis, from a patient treated with antithyroid drugs. The TCR originated in a woman in her forties with Graves disease. The rearrangement links TRBV30 to TRBJ1-2; TRBD1 agrees at 9 bases. The CDR3 DNA is TGTGCCCGGACACAGAAACAGGGGGCGAGTGGCTACACCTTC. This gives the protein CARTQKQGASGYTF.